This T cell receptor beta chain was captured in a study of Graves' ophthalmopathy and Graves' hyperthyroidism. Study-level background: In this cohort's terms, stable hyperthyroidism meant no ophthalmopathy by 18 months of follow-up. Study-wide results and caveats: Using a 13-signature model, the authors split ophthalmopathy from stable hyperthyroidism, with 85% to 90% sensitivity and approximately 84% specificity.

Trimming cost V 5 bases and J 4 bases, with 18 bases left between them. Germline V gene data show CDR1 as SGHAT and CDR2 as FQNNGV. There are 15 residues in the CDR3. Participants with hyperthyroidism, aged 18 to 65, were newly diagnosed with under 2 months' duration. Enrollment excluded any patients with other autoimmune diseases, uncontrolled infections, pregnancy or lactation. RNA transcripts served as template for amplifying TCR beta CDR3 sequences. Scientists carried out first-round RT-PCR using HTBI primers and then a second-round multiplex PCR. TCRdb re-derived calls from the multiplex PCR reads in MiXCR, one entry per CDR3 protein. The data show roughly 1.1 million distinct CDR3 sequences, 36% seen once. This clonotype turned up a few times. As yet, its antigen is unknown.

This sequence joins TRBV11-2 and TRBJ2-7; maybe TRBD2 (7 bases). The clonotype comes from an adult man with Graves' hyperthyroidism. The sequencing sample was made of peripheral blood or thyroid tissue (not recorded which). The CDR3 reads CASSTRVGGLYEQYF. CDR3 DNA sequence: TGTGCCAGCAGCACCCGGGTCGGGGGGCTTTACGAGCAGTACTTC. Using reference TRBV11-2 and TRBJ2-7 for the parts outside the CDR3, the full variable domain is EAGVAQSPRYKIIEKRQSVAFWCNPISGHATLYWYQQILGQGPKLLIQFQNNGVVDDSQLPKDRFSAERLKGVDSTLKIQPAKLEDSAVYLCASSTRVGGLYEQYFGPGTRLTVT.